A single T cell receptor beta chain is shown here with its context. The antigen is unknown. Donors were Caucasian adults residing in Nashville, Tennessee, USA. This sample is part of a study of shared clonotypes between healthy human individuals. Trimming at V came to 0 bases and at J to 7 bases, leaving 4 bases not matched to a gene. From germline, CDR1 is SGHTA and CDR2 FQGNSA. CDR3 length: 15 amino acids. The method was immunoSEQ multiplex PCR; TCRdb's version includes in-frame clones alone and lacks a portion of them. The table lists under 1,100,000 clones, around 76% of them singletons. Study-level points and caveats: In several donors, about 5% of naive CD4 clonotypes appeared in common.

This receptor was obtained from a man between 18 and 29 years old in good health. Sequenced material: memory CD4+ T cells sorted from blood. Indicated subset: CD45RA-negative fraction. V gene TRBV7-2 combines with J gene TRBJ2-7; 12 bases fit TRBD2. In DNA, the CDR3 is TGTGCCAGCAGCTTAGCGTGGCTAGCGGGAGGGGAGCAGTACTTC. Its protein is CASSLAWLAGGEQYF.